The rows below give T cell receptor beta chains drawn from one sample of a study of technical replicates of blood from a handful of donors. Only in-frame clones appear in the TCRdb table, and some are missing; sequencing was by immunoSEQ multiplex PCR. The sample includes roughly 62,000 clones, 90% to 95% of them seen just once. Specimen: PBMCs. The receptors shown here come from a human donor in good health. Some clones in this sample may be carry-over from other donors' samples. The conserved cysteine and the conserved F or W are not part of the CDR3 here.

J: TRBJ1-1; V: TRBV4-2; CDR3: ASSQGSGGLNVAF
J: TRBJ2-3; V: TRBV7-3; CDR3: ASSLDNTDTQY
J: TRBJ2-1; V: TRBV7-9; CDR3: VSSQRTGELKQF
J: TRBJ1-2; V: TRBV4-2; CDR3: ASSQEGRGRLGYT
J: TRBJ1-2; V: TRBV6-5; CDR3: ASSYSQGGGYGYT
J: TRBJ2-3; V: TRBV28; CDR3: ASSLEDTQY
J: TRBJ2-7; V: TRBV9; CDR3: ASSVLDRGHEQY
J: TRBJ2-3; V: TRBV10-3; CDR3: AAGTGTTISTDTQY
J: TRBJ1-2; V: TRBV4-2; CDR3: ASSLRAGQGARYGYT
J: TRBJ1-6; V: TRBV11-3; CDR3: ASSREGGNSPLH
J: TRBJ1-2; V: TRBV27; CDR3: ASSLRPGQGYGYT
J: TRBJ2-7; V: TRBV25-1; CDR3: ASSPTGTSGHYEQY
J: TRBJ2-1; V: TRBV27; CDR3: ASSLQSFERRAYNEQF
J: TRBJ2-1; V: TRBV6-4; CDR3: ASSEGTGAHNEQF
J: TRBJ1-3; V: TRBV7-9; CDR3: ASSPPPRVGNTIY
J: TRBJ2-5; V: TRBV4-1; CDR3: ASSQDPRGTQY
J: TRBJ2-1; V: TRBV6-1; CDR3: ASSEPSGGEGGRF
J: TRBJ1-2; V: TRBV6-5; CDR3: ASAPPGQLYYGYT
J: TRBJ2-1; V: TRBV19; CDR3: ASSISLAGAHNEQF
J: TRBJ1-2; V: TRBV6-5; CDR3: ASTPRQDRAGYT
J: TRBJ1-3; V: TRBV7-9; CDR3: ASSLTGTSGNTIY
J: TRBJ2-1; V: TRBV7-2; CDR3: ASSTAGLAGHEQF
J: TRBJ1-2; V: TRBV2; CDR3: ASSEQGPQYGYT
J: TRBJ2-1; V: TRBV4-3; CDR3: ASSQGGFEQF
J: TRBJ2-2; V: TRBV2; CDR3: ASSDGSGGYTGELF
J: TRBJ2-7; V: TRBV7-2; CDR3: ASSLVSQGPSYEQY
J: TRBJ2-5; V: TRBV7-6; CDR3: ASSLGGLETQY
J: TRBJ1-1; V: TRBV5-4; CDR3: ASKTGGTWYTEAF
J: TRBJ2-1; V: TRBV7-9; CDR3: ASSFSGGAYNEQF
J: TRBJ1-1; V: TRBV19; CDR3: ASSIEGLTEAF
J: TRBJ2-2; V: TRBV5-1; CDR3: ASSGEIGELF
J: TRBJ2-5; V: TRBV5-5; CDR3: ASSLGPVRAAGEETQY